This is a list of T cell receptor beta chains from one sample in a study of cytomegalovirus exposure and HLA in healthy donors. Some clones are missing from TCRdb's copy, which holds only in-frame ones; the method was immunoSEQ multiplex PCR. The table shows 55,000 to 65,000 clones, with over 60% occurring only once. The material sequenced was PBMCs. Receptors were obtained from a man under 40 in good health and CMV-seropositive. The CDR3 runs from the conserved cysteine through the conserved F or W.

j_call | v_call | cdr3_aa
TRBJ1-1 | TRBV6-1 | CASNRGNTEAFF
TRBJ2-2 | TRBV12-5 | CASGPGLSLNTGELFF
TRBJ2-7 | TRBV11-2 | CASSQTPKSSHEQYF
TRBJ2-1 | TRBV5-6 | CASSLVRDEQFF
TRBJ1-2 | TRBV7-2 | CASSFLRQGNYGYTF
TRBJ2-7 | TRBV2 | CASSEALKRGGYEQYF
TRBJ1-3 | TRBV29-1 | CSVEGTDGNTIYF
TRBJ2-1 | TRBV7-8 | CASSLRGNSIAYNEQFF
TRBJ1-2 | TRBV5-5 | CASSLEGTGVPFGYGYTF
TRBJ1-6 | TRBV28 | CASSAQGQGRSIWDSPLHF
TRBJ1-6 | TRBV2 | CASRTGYNSPLHF
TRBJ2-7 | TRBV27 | CASSPRAGGELDYYEQYF
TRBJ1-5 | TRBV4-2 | CASSQDPDQPQHF
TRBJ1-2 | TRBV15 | CATSRGGQNYGYTF
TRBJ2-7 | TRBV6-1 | CASSERTGAVGYEQYF
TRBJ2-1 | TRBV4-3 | CASSQDTHPSSYNEQFF
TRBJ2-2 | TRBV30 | CAWSLLRGTNTGELFF
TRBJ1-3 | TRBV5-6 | CASSLVSSGNTIYF
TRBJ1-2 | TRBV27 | CASSLTRPAPDYGYTF
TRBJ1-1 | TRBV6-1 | CASSEQGGNTEAFF
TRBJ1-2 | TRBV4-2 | CASRGQGNYGYTF
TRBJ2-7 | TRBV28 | CASRAKGARIGDEQYF
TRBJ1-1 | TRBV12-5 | CASGLPGTEAFF
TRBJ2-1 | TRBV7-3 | CASSPLHVSGSYNEQFF
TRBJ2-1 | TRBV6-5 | CASSYSGTSNEQFF
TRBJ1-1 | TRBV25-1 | CASSEYGGPREAFF
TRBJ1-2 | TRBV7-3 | CASSADITNYGYTF
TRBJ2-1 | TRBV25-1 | CASSVTGTRALGEQFF
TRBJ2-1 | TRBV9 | CASSYLAGGPPSLFF
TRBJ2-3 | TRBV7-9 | CASSPSDLLLDTQYF
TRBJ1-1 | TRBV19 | CASSQGPNTEAFF
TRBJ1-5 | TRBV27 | CASSSIPQGAGQPQHF
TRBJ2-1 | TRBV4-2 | CASSQKGQHNEQFF
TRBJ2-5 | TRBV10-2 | CASSERQGRGGETQYF
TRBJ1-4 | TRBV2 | CASTPTGTADEKLFF
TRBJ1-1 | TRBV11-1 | CASSTGTPRAFF
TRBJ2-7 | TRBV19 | CASSISGGGRYEQYF
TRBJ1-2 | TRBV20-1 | CSAETGGYTF
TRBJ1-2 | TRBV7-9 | CASSFSGEPYGYTF
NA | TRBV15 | CATAGTSYEQYF
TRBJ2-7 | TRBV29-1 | CSVGPGMSSYEQYF
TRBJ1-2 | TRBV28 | CASSLDQPTRSF
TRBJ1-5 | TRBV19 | CASSIDRQGMSQPQHF
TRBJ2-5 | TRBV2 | CASSIRSRETQYF
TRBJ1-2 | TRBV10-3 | CAISSLRDIDYGYTF
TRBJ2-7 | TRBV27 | CATQDRSYEQYF
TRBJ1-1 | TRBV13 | CASSFVAGARAEAFF
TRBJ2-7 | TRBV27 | CASSLLTSSGAYEQYF
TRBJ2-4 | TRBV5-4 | CASSLEVGGGKNIQYF
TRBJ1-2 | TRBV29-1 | CSVLRQGLGFGYTF
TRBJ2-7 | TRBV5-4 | CASSPGLLTYEQYF
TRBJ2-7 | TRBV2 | CASSRDRGFEQYF
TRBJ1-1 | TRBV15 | CATSREGGNTEAFF
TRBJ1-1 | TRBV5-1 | CASSLDRMNTEAFF
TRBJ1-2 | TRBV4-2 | CASSQEGGGYTF
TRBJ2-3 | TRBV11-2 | CASSSRSSSLAGVLATQYF
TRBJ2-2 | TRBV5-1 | CASSLAVNTGELFF
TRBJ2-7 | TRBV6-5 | CASSYSTRGQGEQYF